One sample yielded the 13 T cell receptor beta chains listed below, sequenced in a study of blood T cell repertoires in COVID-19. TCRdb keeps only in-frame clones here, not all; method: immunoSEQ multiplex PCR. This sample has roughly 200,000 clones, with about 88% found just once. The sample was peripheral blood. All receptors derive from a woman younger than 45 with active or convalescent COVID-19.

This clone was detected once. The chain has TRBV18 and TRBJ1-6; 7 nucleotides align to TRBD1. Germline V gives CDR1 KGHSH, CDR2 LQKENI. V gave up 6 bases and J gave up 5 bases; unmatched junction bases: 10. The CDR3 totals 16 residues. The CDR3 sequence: CASSPSTGTDNSPLHF. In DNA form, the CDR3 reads TGTGCCAGCTCCCCTTCGACAGGGACCGATAATTCACCCCTCCACTTT.

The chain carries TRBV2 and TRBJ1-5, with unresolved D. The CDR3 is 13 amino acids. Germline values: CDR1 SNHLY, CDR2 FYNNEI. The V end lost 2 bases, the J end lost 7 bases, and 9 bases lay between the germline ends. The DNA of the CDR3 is TGTGCCAGCAGTGAACTAACTCAACAGCCCCAGCATTTT. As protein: CASSELTQQPQHF.

CDR3 protein: CASTLLNEQFF. The CDR3 DNA reads TGTGCCAGCACCCTTCTCAATGAGCAGTTCTTC. The chain has TRBV7-9 and TRBJ2-1; D ambiguous. V gave up 7 bases and J gave up 6 bases, with 7 bases separating them. Germline V CDR1 and CDR2: SEHNR, FQNEAQ (reference sequence). This CDR3 is 11 amino acids long.

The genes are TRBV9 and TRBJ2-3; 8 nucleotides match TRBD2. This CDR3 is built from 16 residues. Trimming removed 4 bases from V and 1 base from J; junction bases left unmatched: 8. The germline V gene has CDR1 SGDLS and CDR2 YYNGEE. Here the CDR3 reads CASSTRPAGGTDTQYF. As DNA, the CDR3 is TGTGCCAGCAGCACCCGGCCAGCGGGAGGCACAGATACGCAGTATTTT.

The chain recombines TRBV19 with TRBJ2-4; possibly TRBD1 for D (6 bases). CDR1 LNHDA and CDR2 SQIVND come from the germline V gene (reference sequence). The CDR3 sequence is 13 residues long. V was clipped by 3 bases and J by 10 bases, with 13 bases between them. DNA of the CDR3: TGTGCCAGTAGTATGCCCGAGACAGGTATTCAGTACTTC. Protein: CASSMPETGIQYF.

CDR3 loop: CATSRIQGRPFYNEQFF. As DNA, the CDR3 is TGTGCCACCAGCAGAATCCAGGGGAGACCCTTTTACAATGAGCAGTTCTTC. The gene calls are TRBV15 and TRBJ2-1; maybe TRBD1 (6 bases). The CDR3 is made up of 17 amino acids. Germline V gene sequence: CDR1 LNHNV, CDR2 YYDKDF (reference sequence). V gave up 2 bases and J gave up 4 bases, with 18 bases separating them. Full variable domain (remainder filled in from reference TRBV15 and TRBJ2-1): DAMVIQNPRYQVTQFGKPVTLSCSQTLNHNVMYWYQQKSSQAPKLLFHYYDKDFNNEADTPDNFQSRRPNTSFCFLDIRSPGLGDTAMYLCATSRIQGRPFYNEQFFGPGTRLTVL.

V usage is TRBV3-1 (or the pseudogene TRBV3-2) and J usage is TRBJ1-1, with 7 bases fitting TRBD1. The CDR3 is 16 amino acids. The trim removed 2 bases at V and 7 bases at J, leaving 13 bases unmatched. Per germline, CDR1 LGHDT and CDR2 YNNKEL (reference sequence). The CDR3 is CASSQRPPTGKGEAFF. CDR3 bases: TGTGCCAGCAGCCAAAGGCCCCCGACAGGGAAAGGTGAAGCTTTCTTT.

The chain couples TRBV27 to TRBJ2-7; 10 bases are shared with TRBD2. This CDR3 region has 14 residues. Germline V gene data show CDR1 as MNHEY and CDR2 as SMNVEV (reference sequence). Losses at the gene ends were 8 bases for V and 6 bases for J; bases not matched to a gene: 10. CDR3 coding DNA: TGTGCCAGCTCACCGGGACTAGCGCTTGGCGAGCAGTACTTC. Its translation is CASSPGLALGEQYF.

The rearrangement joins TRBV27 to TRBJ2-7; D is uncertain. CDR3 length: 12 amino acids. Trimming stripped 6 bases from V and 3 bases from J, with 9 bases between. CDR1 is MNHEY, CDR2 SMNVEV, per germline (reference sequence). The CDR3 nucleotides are TGTGCCAGCAGGGATACGGGCTACGAGCAGTACTTC. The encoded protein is CASRDTGYEQYF.

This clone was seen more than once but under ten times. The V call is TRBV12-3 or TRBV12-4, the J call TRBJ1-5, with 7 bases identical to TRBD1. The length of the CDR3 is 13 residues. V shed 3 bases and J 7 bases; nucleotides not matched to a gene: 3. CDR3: CASSFTGDQPQHF. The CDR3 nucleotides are TGTGCCAGCAGTTTTACAGGGGACCAGCCCCAGCATTTT.

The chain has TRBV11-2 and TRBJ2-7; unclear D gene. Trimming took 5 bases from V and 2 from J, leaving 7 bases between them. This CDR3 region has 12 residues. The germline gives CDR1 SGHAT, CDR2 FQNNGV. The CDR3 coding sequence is TGTGCCAGCAGCGCAGTGACCTACGAGCAGTACTTC. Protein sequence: CASSAVTYEQYF. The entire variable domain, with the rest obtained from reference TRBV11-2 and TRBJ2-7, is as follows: EAGVAQSPRYKIIEKRQSVAFWCNPISGHATLYWYQQILGQGPKLLIQFQNNGVVDDSQLPKDRFSAERLKGVDSTLKIQPAKLEDSAVYLCASSAVTYEQYFGPGTRLTVT.

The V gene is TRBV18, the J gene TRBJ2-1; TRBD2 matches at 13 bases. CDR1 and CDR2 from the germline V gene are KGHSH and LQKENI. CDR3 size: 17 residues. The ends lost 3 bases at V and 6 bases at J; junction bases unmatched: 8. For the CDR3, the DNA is TGTGCCAGCTCACCTACTAGCGGGGGGGCTATCGGCAATGAGCAGTTCTTC. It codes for CASSPTSGGAIGNEQFF.

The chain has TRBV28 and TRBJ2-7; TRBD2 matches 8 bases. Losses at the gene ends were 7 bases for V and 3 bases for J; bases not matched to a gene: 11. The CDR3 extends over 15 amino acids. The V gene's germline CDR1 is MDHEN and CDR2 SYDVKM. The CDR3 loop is CASTGGAGVSYEQYF. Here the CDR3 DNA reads TGTGCCAGCACGGGAGGAGCGGGAGTCAGCTACGAGCAGTACTTC.